This T cell receptor (beta chain) was identified during a study of T-cell memory formation after mild COVID-19. Each CDR3 protein is one row after TCRdb ran MiXCR on the 5' RACE reads. The sample yields 250,000 to 300,000 distinct CDR3 sequences, around 16% seen once. Study findings and constraints: Clonal second-wave expansions that peaked on day 37 had unconfirmed SARS-CoV-2 specificity. Researchers found some responding clones in pre-infection memory, a sign that cross-reactive memory joined. There was a balanced CD4/CD8 profile in clones contracting day 15 to 85, and later expanders leaned CD4+. Clones which contracted sat mainly in CM and EM if CD4+, and in EMRA if CD8+.

A word on this clonotype: Its target is not known.

The CDR3 totals 13 residues. CDR1 is MNHEY and CDR2 is SVGAGI in the germline V gene. Trimming took 6 bases from V and 0 from J, leaving 5 bases between them. The J gene is TRBJ2-2, the V gene TRBV6-5; D not resolved. The sample was PBMCs or a T cell subset sorted from them (not recorded which). The receptor's source is a man between 18 and 35 years old who had mild COVID-19 (a few samples of this study predate the infection). Cell type and time point are not known. This CDR3 is CASSRSNTGELFF. The CDR3 nucleotides read TGTGCCAGCAGCCGCTCGAACACCGGGGAGCTGTTTTTT.